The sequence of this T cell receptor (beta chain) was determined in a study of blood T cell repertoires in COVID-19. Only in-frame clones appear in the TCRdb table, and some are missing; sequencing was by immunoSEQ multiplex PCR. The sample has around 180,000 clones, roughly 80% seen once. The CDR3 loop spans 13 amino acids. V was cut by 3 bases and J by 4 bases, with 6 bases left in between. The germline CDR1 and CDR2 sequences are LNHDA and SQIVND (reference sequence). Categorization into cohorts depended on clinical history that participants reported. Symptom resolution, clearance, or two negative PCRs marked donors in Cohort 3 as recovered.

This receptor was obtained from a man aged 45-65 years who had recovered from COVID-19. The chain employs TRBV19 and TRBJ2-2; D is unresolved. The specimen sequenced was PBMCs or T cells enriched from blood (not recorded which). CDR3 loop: CASSIRVTGELFF. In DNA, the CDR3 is TGTGCCAGTAGTATTAGAGTCACCGGGGAGCTGTTTTTT.